The 7 T cell receptor beta chains reported below all come from one sample, sequenced in a study of T cells after yellow fever vaccination (dated by TCRdb to the late 2010s). The sample's treatment or condition label, in plain terms: live attenuated yellow fever vaccine strain. Library creation used 5' RACE. Sequenced using an Illumina HiSeq 2500. TCRdb reworked the public reads: Q25 trimming with fastp, MiXCR clone assembly, productive beta chains retained. Entries that share a CDR3 protein sequence are merged under the most common genes and DNA. For this sample the table gives about 370,000 distinct CDR3 sequences, of which around a tenth were detected only once. Around 18% of the sample lies in the top ten. Here the sequenced sample was PBMCs, taken on the day of the first yellow fever vaccination. All receptors derive from a man between 18 and 35 years old who received the YFV17D yellow fever vaccine.

The gene calls are TRBV20-1 and TRBJ2-5; D may be TRBD2 (5 bases). V lost 4 bases and J 2 bases, leaving 8 bases between the germline ends. CDR3 size: 12 residues. Germline CDR1 and CDR2: DFQATT and SNEGSKA (reference sequence). CDR3 residues: CSAKDSQETQYF. For the CDR3, the DNA is TGCAGTGCTAAGGACTCACAAGAGACCCAGTACTTC.

This clonotype was seen only a few times. The chain employs TRBV20-1 and TRBJ2-2, with D hard to call. The CDR3 extends over 15 amino acids. V gave up 2 bases and J gave up 0 bases, with 10 bases separating them. Germline values: CDR1 DFQATT, CDR2 SNEGSKA (reference sequence). This chain's CDR3 is CSARRRISNTGELFF. CDR3 in DNA: TGCAGTGCTAGAAGACGGATATCGAACACCGGGGAGCTGTTTTTT.

In its sample, this clonotype was seen a few times. The rearrangement links TRBV6-1 to TRBJ1-5, with 11 bases fitting TRBD1. V shed 6 bases, J shed 4 bases, and the junction held 5 bases outside the gene matches. The CDR3 runs 15 residues. From germline, CDR1 is MNHNS and CDR2 SASEGT. CDR3 bases: TGTGCCAGCAGCTTTGGGACAGGGGGAAATCAGCCCCAGCATTTT. It encodes CASSFGTGGNQPQHF.

The V and J genes are TRBV20-1 and TRBJ1-2; a weak D match, TRBD1 (6 bases). Deletions cut 5 bases from V and 6 bases from J, with 22 bases between. CDR1 DFQATT and CDR2 SNEGSKA come from the germline V gene (reference sequence). This CDR3 region has 15 residues. The CDR3 reads CSAFPSLEGGHGYTF. CDR3 DNA: TGCAGTGCTTTTCCCTCTCTAGAGGGGGGGCATGGCTACACCTTC.

This clonotype was recorded a few times. V usage is TRBV5-6 and J usage is TRBJ2-5; no reliable D call. The CDR3 has 15 amino acids. The germline gives CDR1 SGHDT, CDR2 YYEEEE. Trimming removed 4 bases from V and 2 bases from J, with 15 bases in between. DNA of the CDR3: TGTGCCAGCAGCCCACGAGGCGGTTTTCAAGAGACCCAGTACTTC. Its translation is CASSPRGGFQETQYF.

This clonotype showed up just a few times. The J gene is TRBJ1-2, the V gene TRBV29-1; the D is unclear. The V gene lost 6 bases and the J gene lost 4 bases, with 9 bases spanning the gap. The CDR3 has 11 residues. CDR1 is SQVTM and CDR2 is ANQGSEA in the germline V gene. The CDR3 loop is CSVLDGYGYTF. CDR3 coding DNA: TGCAGCGTCCTTGACGGCTATGGCTACACCTTC.

This chain connects TRBV2 to TRBJ1-1; 8 bases match TRBD1. The junction had 5 bases not matched to a gene; V was cut back by 3 bases and J by 11 bases. The germline gives CDR1 SNHLY, CDR2 FYNNEI. This CDR3 region has 12 residues. Here the CDR3 DNA reads TGTGCCAGCAGTGAGGACACAGGGGGGGCTTTCTTT. Residues: CASSEDTGGAFF.